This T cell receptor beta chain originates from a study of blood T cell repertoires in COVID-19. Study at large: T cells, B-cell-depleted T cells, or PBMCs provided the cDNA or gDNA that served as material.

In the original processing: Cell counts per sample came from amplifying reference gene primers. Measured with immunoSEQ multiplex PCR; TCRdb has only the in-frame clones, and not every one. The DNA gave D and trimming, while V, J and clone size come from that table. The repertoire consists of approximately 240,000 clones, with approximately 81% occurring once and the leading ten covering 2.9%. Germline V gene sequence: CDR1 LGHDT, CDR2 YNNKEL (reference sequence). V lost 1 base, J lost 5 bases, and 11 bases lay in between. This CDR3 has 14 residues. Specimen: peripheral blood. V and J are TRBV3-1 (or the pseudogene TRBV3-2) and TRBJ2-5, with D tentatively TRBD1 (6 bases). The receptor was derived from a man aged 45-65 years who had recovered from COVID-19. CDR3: CASSQGWGRETQYF. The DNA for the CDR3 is TGTGCCAGCAGCCAAGGATGGGGGCGGGAGACCCAGTACTTC.